Following are 4 T cell receptor beta chains from one sample sequenced in a study (dated by TCRdb to the mid-2010s). Cells that were CD4+CD25+CD127-/low were isolated as Tregs. The library was generated by 5' RACE. Reads for this sample came from an Illumina MiSeq. Starting from the raw public reads, TCRdb applied fastp trimming at Q25, assembled clones with MiXCR and retained in-frame beta chains. Each CDR3 protein gets just one entry, which takes the most common genes and DNA from the rows behind it. The sample table contains approximately 50,000 distinct CDR3 sequences; only one count was recorded for more than 20% of them. The biggest ten clones account for 3.2% of the sample. The material sequenced was tumor-infiltrating Tregs sorted from the breast tumor. The receptor source for this set is a female donor with breast cancer.

The V and J genes are TRBV7-2 and TRBJ2-3; TRBD2 is a possible D gene (6 bases). V was shortened by 8 bases and J by 0 bases, with 12 bases between the two germline ends. CDR1 is SGHTA and CDR2 is FQGNSA in the germline V gene. The CDR3 has 14 amino acids. The CDR3 spells CASVAGISTDTQYF. CDR3 DNA sequence: TGTGCCAGCGTTGCGGGGATTAGCACAGATACGCAGTATTTT.

This clonotype has more than one count but fewer than ten. The chain carries TRBV20-1 and TRBJ1-2; 7 nucleotides match TRBD1. The germline gives CDR1 DFQATT, CDR2 SNEGSKA (reference sequence). This CDR3 has 12 amino acids. Trimming removed 3 bases from V and 7 bases from J; junction bases left unmatched: 5. The CDR3 reads CSASTQGVGYTF. The CDR3 coding sequence is TGCAGTGCTAGTACTCAGGGGGTTGGCTACACCTTC.

The chain employs TRBV29-1 and TRBJ1-1; 7 bases are a match to TRBD1. With V trimmed by 4 bases and J by 8 bases, 7 bases remained unmatched. The CDR3 has 12 residues. The germline CDR1 and CDR2 sequences are SQVTM and ANQGSEA. As DNA, the CDR3 is TGCAGCGTTGCAGCCGGGACAGCAGAAGCTTTCTTT. It translates to CSVAAGTAEAFF. The complete variable domain, with remaining parts taken from reference TRBV29-1 and TRBJ1-1, reads SAVISQKPSRDICQRGTSLTIQCQVDSQVTMMFWYRQQPGQSLTLIATANQGSEATYESGFVIDKFPISRPNLTFSTLTVSNMSPEDSSIYLCSVAAGTAEAFFGQGTRLTVV.

The chain is built from TRBV29-1 and TRBJ2-7, with 7 bases fitting TRBD2. Per germline, CDR1 SQVTM and CDR2 ANQGSEA. The V segment lost 4 bases and the J segment 0 bases; nucleotides outside the gene matches: 6. The CDR3 extends over 14 amino acids. The CDR3 coding sequence is TGCAGCGTTGGGGAGGGGCTTAGCTCCTACGAGCAGTACTTC. Protein: CSVGEGLSSYEQYF.